A single sample gave rise to the 8 T cell receptor beta chains below, sequenced in a study of spatial heterogeneity in lung cancer. General study points: Tracking of tumor mutation counts was seen in expanded intratumoral alpha and beta TCR counts.

The time point: sample taken at primary tumor resection. TCRdb re-called the 5' RACE reads through MiXCR, storing one row per CDR3 protein. The data contain over 10,000 distinct CDR3 sequences, over 3% of them singletons. No antigen is known for these receptors. The sequenced sample was lung tumor tissue, obtained at surgery. The receptors were sampled from a male donor with early-stage non-small cell lung cancer.

This clonotype was recorded many times. The chain couples TRBV20-1 to TRBJ1-1, with unresolved D. CDR3 length: 12 amino acids. Germline V CDR1 and CDR2: DFQATT, SNEGSKA (reference sequence). Trimming removed 7 bases from V and 5 bases from J, with 14 bases in between. CDR3 DNA: TGCAGTGGTTTTCGGGGAGATACTGAAGCTTTCTTT. Protein product: CSGFRGDTEAFF.

This clonotype showed up many times. The CDR3 region has the DNA TGCAGTGCTAGAAGGCCCCAGGGGGTAACAGATACGCAGTATTTT. Residues: CSARRPQGVTDTQYF. The gene calls are TRBV20-1 and TRBJ2-3; 7 bases are a match to TRBD1. CDR1 is DFQATT, CDR2 SNEGSKA, per germline (reference sequence). Unmatched junction bases numbered 8, after V lost 2 bases and J lost 3 bases. This CDR3 is 15 amino acids long.

The V gene is TRBV12-3 or TRBV12-4, the J gene TRBJ2-1; D is possibly TRBD2 (6 bases). Trimming took 2 bases from V and 7 from J, leaving 18 bases between them. The CDR3 has 16 residues. In DNA form, the CDR3 reads TGTGCCAGCAGTTTATCCCGGGGAGGCTGTGGGAATGAGCAGTTCTTC. Protein sequence: CASSLSRGGCGNEQFF.

This clonotype was detected ten times or more. This rearrangement joins TRBV20-1 to TRBJ2-1; a possible D gene is TRBD2 (6 bases). This CDR3 spans 16 amino acids. Per germline, CDR1 DFQATT and CDR2 SNEGSKA (reference sequence). Deletions cut 5 bases from V and 5 bases from J, with 22 bases between. The CDR3 sequence is CSASRAGRNFDNEQFF. In DNA form, the CDR3 reads TGCAGTGCTTCACGCGCGGGGAGGAATTTTGACAATGAGCAGTTCTTC.

This clonotype was detected ten times or more. This chain connects TRBV7-7 to TRBJ2-1; D might be TRBD1 (5 bases). V was clipped by 5 bases and J by 8 bases, with 22 bases between them. Germline V gene data show CDR1 as SSHAT and CDR2 as FNYEAQ (reference sequence). CDR3 length: 16 amino acids. The CDR3 sequence: CASSPTPRGQSHEQFF. CDR3 nucleotides: TGTGCCAGCAGCCCGACCCCAAGGGGTCAATCCCATGAGCAGTTCTTC.

This clonotype has a count of ten or more. V and J are TRBV20-1 and TRBJ1-4; the D gene is possibly TRBD1 (5 bases). Trimming left V 2 bases short and J 8 bases short, with 15 bases between. This CDR3 contains 14 residues. Germline CDR1 DFQATT, CDR2 SNEGSKA (reference sequence). The CDR3 coding sequence is TGCAGTGCTAGATGGGACGGCGGGGCGGAAAAACTGTTTTTT. As protein: CSARWDGGAEKLFF.

This chain uses TRBV20-1 with TRBJ2-5; D possibly matches TRBD1 or TRBD2 (5 bases each). In germline, CDR1 is DFQATT, CDR2 SNEGSKA (reference sequence). The CDR3 consists of 14 residues. Trimming cost V 5 bases and J 5 bases, with 18 bases left between them. The CDR3, as DNA: TGCAGTGCTCGACGGTGGGGGACCCAGGAGACCCAGTACTTC. It yields the protein CSARRWGTQETQYF.

This clonotype was counted only a few times. This sequence joins TRBV27 and TRBJ2-3, with D perhaps TRBD2 (5 bases). V shed 7 bases and J shed 4 bases, with 12 bases lying between them. The CDR3 is 13 residues long. The V gene's germline CDR1 is MNHEY and CDR2 SMNVEV (reference sequence). The DNA for the CDR3 is TGTGCCAGCACCCAACTAGGGTCAGATACGCAGTATTTT. It yields the protein CASTQLGSDTQYF.